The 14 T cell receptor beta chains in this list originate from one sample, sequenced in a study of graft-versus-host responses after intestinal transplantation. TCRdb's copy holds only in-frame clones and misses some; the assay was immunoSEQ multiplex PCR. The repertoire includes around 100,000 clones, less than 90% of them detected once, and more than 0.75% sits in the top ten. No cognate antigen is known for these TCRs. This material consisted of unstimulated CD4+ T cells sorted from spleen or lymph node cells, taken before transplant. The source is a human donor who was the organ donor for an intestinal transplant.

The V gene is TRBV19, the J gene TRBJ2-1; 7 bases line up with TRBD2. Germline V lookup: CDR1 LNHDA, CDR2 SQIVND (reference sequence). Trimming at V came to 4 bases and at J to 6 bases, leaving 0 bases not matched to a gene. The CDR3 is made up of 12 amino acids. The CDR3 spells CASSSGGNEQFF. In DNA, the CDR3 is TGTGCCAGTAGTAGCGGGGGCAATGAGCAGTTCTTC.

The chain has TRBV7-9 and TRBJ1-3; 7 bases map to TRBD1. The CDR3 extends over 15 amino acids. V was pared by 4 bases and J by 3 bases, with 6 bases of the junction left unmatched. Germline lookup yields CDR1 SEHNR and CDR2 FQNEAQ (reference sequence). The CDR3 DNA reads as TGTGCCAGCAGCTCACAGGGGACTAGTGGAAACACCATATATTTT. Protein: CASSSQGTSGNTIYF.

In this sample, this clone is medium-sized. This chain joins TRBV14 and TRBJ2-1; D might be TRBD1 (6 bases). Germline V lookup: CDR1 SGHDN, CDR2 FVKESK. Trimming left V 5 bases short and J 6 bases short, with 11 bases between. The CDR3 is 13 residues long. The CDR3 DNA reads TGTGCCAGCAGCAACGACAGGCTCAATGAGCAGTTCTTC. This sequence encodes CASSNDRLNEQFF.

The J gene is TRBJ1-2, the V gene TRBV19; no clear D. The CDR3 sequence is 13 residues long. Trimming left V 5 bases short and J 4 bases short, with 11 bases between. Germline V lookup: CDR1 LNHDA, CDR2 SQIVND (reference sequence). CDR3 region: CASSPGRAYGYTF. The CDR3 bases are TGTGCCAGTAGTCCCGGACGGGCCTATGGCTACACCTTC.

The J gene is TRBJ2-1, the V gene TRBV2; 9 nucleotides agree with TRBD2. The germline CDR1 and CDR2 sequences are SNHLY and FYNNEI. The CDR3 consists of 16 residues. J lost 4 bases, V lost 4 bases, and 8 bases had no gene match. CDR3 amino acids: CASSGLLRGGYNEQFF. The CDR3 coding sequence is TGTGCCAGCAGTGGCCTATTGCGGGGGGGATACAATGAGCAGTTCTTC.

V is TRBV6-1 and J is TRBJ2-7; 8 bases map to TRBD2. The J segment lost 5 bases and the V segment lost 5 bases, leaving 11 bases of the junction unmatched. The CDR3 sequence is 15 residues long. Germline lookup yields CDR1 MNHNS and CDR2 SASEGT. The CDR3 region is CASSPGLVVWNEQYF. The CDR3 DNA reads TGTGCCAGCAGTCCGGGACTAGTGGTTTGGAACGAGCAGTACTTC.

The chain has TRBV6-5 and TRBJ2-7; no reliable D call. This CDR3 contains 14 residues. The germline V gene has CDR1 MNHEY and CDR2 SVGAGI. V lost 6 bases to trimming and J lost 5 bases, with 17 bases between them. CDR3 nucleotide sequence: TGTGCCAGCAGCCGCCTCGGGCCAAAGAACGAGCAGTACTTC. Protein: CASSRLGPKNEQYF.

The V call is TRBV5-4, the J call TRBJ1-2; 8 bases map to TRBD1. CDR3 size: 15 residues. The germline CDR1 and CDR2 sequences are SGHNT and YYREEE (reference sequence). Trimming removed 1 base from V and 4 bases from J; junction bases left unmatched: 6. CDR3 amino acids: CASSLPSGGSYGYTF. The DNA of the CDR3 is TGTGCCAGCAGCTTGCCATCAGGGGGCTCCTATGGCTACACCTTC.

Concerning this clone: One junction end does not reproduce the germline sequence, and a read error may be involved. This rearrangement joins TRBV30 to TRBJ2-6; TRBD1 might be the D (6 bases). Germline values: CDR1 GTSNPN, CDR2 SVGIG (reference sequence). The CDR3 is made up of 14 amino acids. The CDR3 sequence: CAWSVLSGANVLTF. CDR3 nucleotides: TGTGCCTGGAGTGTACTATCAGGGGCTAACGTCCTGACTTTC.

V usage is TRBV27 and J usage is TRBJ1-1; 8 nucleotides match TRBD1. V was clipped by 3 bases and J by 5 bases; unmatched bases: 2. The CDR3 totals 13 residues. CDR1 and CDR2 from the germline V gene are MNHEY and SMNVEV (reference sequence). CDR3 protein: CASSLTGVTEAFF. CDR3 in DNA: TGTGCCAGCAGTTTGACAGGGGTTACTGAAGCTTTCTTT.

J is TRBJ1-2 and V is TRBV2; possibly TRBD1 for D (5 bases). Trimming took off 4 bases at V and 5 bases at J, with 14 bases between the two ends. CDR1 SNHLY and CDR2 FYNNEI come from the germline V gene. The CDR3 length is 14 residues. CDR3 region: CASSGQGLGYGYTF. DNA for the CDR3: TGTGCCAGCAGTGGGCAGGGACTAGGGTATGGCTACACCTTC. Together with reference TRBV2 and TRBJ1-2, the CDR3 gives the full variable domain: EPEVTQTPSHQVTQMGQEVILRCVPISNHLYFYWYRQILGQKVEFLVSFYNNEISEKSEIFDDQFSVERPDGSNFTLKIRSTKLEDSAMYFCASSGQGLGYGYTFGSGTRLTVV.

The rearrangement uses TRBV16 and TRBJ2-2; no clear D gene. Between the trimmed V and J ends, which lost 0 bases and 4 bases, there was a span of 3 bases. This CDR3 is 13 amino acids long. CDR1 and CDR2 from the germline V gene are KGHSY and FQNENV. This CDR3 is CASSQSGTGELFF. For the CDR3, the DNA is TGTGCCAGCAGCCAATCGGGCACCGGGGAGCTGTTTTTT.

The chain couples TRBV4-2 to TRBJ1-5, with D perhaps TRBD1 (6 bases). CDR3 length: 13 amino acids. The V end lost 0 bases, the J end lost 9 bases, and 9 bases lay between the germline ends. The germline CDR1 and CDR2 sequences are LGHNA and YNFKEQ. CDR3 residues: CASSQEQGWPQHF. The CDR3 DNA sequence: TGTGCCAGCAGCCAAGAACAGGGTTGGCCCCAGCATTTT.

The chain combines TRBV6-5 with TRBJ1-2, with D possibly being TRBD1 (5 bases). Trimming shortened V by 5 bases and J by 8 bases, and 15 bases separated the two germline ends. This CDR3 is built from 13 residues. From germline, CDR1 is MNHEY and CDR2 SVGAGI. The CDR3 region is CASSQRTRRGYTF. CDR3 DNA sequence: TGTGCCAGCAGTCAGAGGACAAGGAGGGGCTACACCTTC.